This TCR beta chain came from a study of T cells in Graves' hyperthyroidism and ophthalmopathy. Study observations and caveats: Peripheral blood also featured most of the thyroid clonotypes expanded above 0.001.

There were TCR beta CDR3 regions amplified from RNA transcripts. The HTBI primer set was used in a first-round RT-PCR of the TCR CDR3. TCRdb ran MiXCR on the multiplex PCR reads and lists one entry per CDR3 protein. This table holds 400,000 to 550,000 distinct CDR3 sequences, about an eighth found once. As concerns this clonotype: Its target is unknown.

This CDR3 is built from 18 residues. The V and J ends lost 2 bases and 3 bases, in that order; junction bases with no gene match: 13. The V gene's germline CDR1 is MGHRA and CDR2 YSYEKL. Disease duration under 2 months; hyperthyroidism patients were aged 18 to 65. Patients having uncontrolled infection, another autoimmune disease, pregnancy or lactation were not included. The sequencing input was blood. This sequence joins TRBV4-1 and TRBJ2-7; 10 bases map to TRBD2. The TCR comes from a woman younger than 35 with Graves' hyperthyroidism. DNA for the CDR3: TGCGCCAGCAGCCAAACCTCGCTCCCCGGACTAGCGGACTACGAGCAGTACTTC. Its translation: CASSQTSLPGLADYEQYF.